What follows describes a single T cell receptor (beta chain). Its antigen is unknown. The junction shows a germline mismatch at one end, possibly a read error. ICON enrollment began in 2016, and the last patient was enrolled in late 2018. From a subcohort of some 80 patients, fresh tumor and matched uninvolved tissue were collected for in-depth immune analyses, including TCR sequencing. No cell sorting was done, and TCR sequencing was instead run on DNA isolated from bulk tissue. The T-cell fraction in tumor and uninvolved lung tissue was obtained from TCR sequencing using the immunoSEQ assay. Regarding the original processing steps: To analyze survival, patients were divided into a high T-cell fraction group (upper tertile) and a low T-cell fraction group (lower two tertiles), and the two groups were compared using a log-rank test. A signed-rank test was used to test paired tumor versus uninvolved lung differences in T-cell fraction. Not all clones reach the TCRdb copy of this immuneACCESS table, which keeps in-frame sequences only. Checked studies attribute under half of the gap to unresolved V genes and leave the rest unexplained. The D gene and trimming were derived from the DNA, and the V and J assignments and clone size from that table. This sample holds 5,200 or so clones; roughly three fifths were observed only once. Of the sample, approximately 63% is held by the ten largest clones.

This sample is drawn from a study of tumor-infiltrating lymphocytes in localized non-small cell lung cancer (dated by TCRdb to the early 2020s). Regarding the research as a whole: Patients whose samples were collected after neoadjuvant chemotherapy, as well as both smokers and never-smokers and several histologies, were included in the cohort. From each patient came resected tumor tissue plus uninvolved lung tissue from that same patient, and the uninvolved lung tissue was described as non-adjacent to the tumor. The same patients underwent several integrated assays, with TCR sequencing performed together with flow cytometry, multiplex immunofluorescence, RNA-seq, exome sequencing and proteomics. The overall ICON cohort was composed of under 190 surgical patients with localized non-small cell lung cancer whose tumors were resected. A total of approximately 50 patients were part of the paired comparison of immunoSEQ T-cell fraction between tumor and uninvolved lung.

Here is what the overall study found, with its caveats: Higher T cell infiltration in tumors than in uninvolved lung tissue was supported by TCRbeta sequencing, consistent with immunofluorescence CD3 counts. TCR-derived T-cell fraction did not differ between the flow cytometry-defined immunotypes IM1 (good prognosis) and IM2 (poor prognosis). No association of tumor T-cell fraction from TCR sequencing with recurrence-free survival was found (p = 0.61). Because different assays used different pieces of the same tissue, intratumor heterogeneity could not be separated from technical variation. Because assay coverage varied across patients depending on available tissue quantity, TCR sequencing was performed for only a subset of the cohort.

The sequence was obtained from a human donor with non-small cell lung cancer. The sequencing input was lung tumor tissue.

CDR3 reads: CASSSPGQGAEKLFF. DNA sequence: TGTGCCAGCAGCTCGCCGGGACAGGGGGCAGAAAAACTGTTTTTT. The rearranged chain carries TRBV5-1 and TRBJ1-4; 12 central nucleotides agree with TRBD1. The CDR3 measures 15 amino acids from cysteine to phenylalanine. The retained sequence is limited to the CDR3, 45 bases, with the frame set at the first base. CDR1 and CDR2, per the germline V gene, are SGHRS and YFSETQ.